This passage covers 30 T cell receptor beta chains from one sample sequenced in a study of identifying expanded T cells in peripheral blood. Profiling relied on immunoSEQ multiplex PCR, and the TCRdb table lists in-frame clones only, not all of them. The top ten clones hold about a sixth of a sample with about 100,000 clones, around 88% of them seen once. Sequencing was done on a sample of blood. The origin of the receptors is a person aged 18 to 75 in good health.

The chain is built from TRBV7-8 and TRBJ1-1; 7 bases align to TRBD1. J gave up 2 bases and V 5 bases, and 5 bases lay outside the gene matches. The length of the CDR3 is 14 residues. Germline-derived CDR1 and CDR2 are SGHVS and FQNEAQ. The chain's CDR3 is CASSLTGTNTEAFF. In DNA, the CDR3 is TGTGCCAGCAGCCTGACAGGGACTAACACTGAAGCTTTCTTT.

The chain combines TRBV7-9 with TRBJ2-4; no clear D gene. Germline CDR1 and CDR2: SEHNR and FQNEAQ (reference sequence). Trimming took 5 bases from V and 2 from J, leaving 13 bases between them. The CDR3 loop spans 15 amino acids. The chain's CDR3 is CASSLLTSTKNIQYF. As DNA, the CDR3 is TGTGCCAGCAGCCTCCTAACATCGACCAAAAACATTCAGTACTTC.

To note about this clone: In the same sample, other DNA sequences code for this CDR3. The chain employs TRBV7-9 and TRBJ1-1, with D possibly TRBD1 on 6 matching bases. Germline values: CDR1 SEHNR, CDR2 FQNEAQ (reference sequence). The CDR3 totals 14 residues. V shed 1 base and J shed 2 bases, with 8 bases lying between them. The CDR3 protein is CASSLGGLNTEAFF. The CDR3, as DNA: TGTGCCAGCAGCTTAGGGGGGCTAAACACTGAAGCTTTCTTT.

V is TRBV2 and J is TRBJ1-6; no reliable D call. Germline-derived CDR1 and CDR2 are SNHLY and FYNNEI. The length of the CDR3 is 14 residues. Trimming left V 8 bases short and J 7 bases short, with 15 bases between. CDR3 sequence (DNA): TGTGCCAGCCCTGGTACAGCGATGAATTCACCCCTCCACTTT. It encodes CASPGTAMNSPLHF.

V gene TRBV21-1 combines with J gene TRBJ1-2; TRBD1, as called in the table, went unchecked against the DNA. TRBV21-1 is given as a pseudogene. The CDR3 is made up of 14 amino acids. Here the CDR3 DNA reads TGTGCCAGCAGCGACAGGGGGCTTAGGTATGGCTACACCTTC. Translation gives CASSDRGLRYGYTF.

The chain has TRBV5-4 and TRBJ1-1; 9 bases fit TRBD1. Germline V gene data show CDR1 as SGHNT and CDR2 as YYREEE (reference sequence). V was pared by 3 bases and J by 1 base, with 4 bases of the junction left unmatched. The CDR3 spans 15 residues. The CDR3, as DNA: TGTGCCAGCAGCTCGCCGGGACAGGGGAACACTGAAGCTTTCTTT. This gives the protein CASSSPGQGNTEAFF.

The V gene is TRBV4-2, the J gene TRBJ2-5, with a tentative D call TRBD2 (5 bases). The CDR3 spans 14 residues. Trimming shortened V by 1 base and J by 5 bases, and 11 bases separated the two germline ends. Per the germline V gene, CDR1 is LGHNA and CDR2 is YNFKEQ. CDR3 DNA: TGTGCCAGCAGCCAAGTGGGAGAAGGGGAGACCCAGTACTTC. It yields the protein CASSQVGEGETQYF.

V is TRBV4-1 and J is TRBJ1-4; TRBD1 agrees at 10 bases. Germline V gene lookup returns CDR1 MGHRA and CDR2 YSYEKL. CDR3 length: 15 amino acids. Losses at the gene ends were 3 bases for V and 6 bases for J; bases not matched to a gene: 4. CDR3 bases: TGCGCCAGCAGCCAGACAGGGGGCGACGATGAAAAACTGTTTTTT. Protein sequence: CASSQTGGDDEKLFF.

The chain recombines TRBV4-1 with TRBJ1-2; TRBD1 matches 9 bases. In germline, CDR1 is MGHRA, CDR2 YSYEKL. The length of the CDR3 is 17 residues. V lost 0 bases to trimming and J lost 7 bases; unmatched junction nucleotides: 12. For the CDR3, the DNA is TGCGCCAGCAGCCAAGATGCCCCCGGGACAGGGTTCCGTGGCTACACCTTC. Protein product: CASSQDAPGTGFRGYTF.

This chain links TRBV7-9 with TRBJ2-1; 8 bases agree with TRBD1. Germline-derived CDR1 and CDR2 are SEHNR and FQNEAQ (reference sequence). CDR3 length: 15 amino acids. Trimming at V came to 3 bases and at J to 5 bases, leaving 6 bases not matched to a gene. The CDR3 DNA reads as TGTGCCAGCAGCTTCACCGGGACAGGAGACAATGAGCAGTTCTTC. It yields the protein CASSFTGTGDNEQFF.

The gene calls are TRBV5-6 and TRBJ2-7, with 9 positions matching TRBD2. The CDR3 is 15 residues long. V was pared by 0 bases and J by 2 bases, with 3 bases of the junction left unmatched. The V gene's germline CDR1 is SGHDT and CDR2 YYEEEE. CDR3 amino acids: CASSLGAGGTYEQYF. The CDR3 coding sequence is TGTGCCAGCAGCTTGGGAGCGGGGGGCACCTACGAGCAGTACTTC.

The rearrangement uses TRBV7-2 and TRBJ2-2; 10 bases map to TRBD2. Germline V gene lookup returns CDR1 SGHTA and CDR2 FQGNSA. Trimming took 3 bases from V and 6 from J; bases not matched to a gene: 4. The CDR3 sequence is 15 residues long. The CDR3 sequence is CASSLSGGAPGELFF. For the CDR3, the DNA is TGTGCCAGCAGCTTGAGCGGGGGGGCCCCCGGGGAGCTGTTTTTT.

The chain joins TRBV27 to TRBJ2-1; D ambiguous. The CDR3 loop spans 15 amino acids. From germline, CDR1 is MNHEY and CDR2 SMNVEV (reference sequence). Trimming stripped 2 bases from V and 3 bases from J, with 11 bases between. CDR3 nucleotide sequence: TGTGCCAGCAGTTTAAAAGGTGAGGTCTACAATGAGCAGTTCTTC. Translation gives CASSLKGEVYNEQFF.

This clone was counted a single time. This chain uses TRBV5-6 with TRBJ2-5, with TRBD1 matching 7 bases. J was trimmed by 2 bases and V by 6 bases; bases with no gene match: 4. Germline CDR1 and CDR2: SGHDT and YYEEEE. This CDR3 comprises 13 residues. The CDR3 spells CASTDRVQETQYF. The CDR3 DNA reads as TGTGCCAGCACAGACAGGGTGCAAGAGACCCAGTACTTC.

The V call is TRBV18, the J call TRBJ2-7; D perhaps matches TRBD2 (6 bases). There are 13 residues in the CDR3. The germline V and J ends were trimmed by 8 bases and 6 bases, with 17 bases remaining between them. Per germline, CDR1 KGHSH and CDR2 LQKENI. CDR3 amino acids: CASPTGTLAEQYF. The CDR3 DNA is TGTGCCAGCCCGACGGGGACTTTGGCCGAGCAGTACTTC.

CDR3 in amino acids: CASSYIQGGQPQHF. CDR3 nucleotides: TGTGCCAGCAGTTACATCCAGGGCGGTCAGCCCCAGCATTTT. The chain carries TRBV6-5 and TRBJ1-5, with D possibly matching TRBD1 (5 bases). The CDR3 has 14 amino acids. Germline V gene sequence: CDR1 MNHEY, CDR2 SVGAGI. Trimming cost V 2 bases and J 6 bases, with 11 bases left between them.

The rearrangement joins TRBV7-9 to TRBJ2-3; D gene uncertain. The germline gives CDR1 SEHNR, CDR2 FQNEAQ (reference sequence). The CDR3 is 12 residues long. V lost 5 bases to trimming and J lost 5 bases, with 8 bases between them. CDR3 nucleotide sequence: TGTGCCAGCAGCAAGGTGGGAGATACGCAGTATTTT. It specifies CASSKVGDTQYF.

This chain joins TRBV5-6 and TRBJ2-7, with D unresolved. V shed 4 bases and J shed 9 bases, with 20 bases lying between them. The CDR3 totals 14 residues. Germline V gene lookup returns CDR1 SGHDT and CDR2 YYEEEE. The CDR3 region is CASSPPGPAVGQYF. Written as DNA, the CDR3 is TGTGCCAGCAGCCCCCCGGGTCCCGCCGTCGGGCAGTACTTC.

The chain's CDR3 is CASRIPNTGELFF. The CDR3 DNA is TGTGCCAGCAGAATCCCGAACACCGGGGAGCTGTTTTTT. The rearrangement joins TRBV27 to TRBJ2-2; D not resolved. The CDR3 length is 13 residues. V lost 6 bases and J lost 0, with 5 bases in between. The germline V gene has CDR1 MNHEY and CDR2 SMNVEV (reference sequence).

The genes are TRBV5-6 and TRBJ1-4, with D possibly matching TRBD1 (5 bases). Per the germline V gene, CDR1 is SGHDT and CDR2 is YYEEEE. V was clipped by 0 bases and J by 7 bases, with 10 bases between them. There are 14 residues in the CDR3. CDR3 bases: TGTGCCAGCAGCTTGGGGGGGTTTGTTGAAAAACTGTTTTTT. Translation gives CASSLGGFVEKLFF.

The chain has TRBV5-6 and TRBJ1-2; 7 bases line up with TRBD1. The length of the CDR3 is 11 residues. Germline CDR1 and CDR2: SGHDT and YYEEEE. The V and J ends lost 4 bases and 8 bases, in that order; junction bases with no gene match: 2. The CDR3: CASSLQGGYTF. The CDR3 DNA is TGTGCCAGCAGCCTACAGGGGGGCTACACCTTC.

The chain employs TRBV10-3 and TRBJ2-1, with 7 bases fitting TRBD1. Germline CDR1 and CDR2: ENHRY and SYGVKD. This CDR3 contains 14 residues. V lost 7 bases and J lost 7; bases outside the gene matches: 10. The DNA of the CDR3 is TGTGCCATCACCTCCGACAGGGCAGGGAATGAGCAGTTCTTC. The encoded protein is CAITSDRAGNEQFF.

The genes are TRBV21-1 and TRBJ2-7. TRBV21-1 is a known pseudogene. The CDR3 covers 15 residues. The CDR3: CASSKIEEGGFEQYF. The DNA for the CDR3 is TGTGCCAGCAGCAAAATTGAAGAAGGTGGGTTCGAGCAGTACTTC.

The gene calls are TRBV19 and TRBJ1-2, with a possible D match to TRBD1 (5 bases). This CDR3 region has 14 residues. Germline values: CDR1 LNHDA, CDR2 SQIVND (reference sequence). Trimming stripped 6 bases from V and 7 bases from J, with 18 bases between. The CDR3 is CASRKGTGYLGYTF. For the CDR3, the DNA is TGTGCCAGTAGAAAAGGGACGGGTTACCTTGGCTACACCTTC.

The CDR3 region is CASANDGAKNIQYF. The CDR3 DNA reads TGTGCCAGCGCTAATGACGGAGCCAAAAACATTCAGTACTTC. The chain employs TRBV28 and TRBJ2-4; D unclear. This CDR3 is built from 14 residues. CDR1 is MDHEN and CDR2 is SYDVKM in the germline V gene. Trimming cost V 8 bases and J 0 bases, with 11 bases left between them.

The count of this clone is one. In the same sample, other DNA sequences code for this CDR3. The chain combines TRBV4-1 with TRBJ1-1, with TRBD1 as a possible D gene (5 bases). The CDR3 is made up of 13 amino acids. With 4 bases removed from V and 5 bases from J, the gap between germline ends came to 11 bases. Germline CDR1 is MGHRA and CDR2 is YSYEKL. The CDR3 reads CASSLRVGTEAFF. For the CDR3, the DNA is TGCGCCAGCAGCCTCAGGGTTGGGACTGAAGCTTTCTTT.

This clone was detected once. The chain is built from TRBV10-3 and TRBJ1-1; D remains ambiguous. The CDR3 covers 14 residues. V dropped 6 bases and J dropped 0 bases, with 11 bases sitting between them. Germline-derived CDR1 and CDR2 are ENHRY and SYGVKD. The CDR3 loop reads CAIRPVGMNTEAFF. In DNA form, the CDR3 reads TGTGCCATCAGGCCCGTCGGAATGAACACTGAAGCTTTCTTT.

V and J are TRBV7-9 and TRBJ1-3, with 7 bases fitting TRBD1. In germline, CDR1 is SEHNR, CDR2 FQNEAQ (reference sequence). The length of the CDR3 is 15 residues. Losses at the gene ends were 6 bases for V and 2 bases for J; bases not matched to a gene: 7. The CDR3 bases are TGTGCCAGCAGTTCTCTGACAGGGCCTGGAAACACCATATATTTT. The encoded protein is CASSSLTGPGNTIYF.

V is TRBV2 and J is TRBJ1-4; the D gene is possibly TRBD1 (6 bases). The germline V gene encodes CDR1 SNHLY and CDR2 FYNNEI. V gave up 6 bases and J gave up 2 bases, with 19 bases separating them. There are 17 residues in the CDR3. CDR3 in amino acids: CASRQGRLSGTNEKLFF. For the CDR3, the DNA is TGTGCCAGCAGGCAGGGGAGGCTTTCTGGGACTAATGAAAAACTGTTTTTT.

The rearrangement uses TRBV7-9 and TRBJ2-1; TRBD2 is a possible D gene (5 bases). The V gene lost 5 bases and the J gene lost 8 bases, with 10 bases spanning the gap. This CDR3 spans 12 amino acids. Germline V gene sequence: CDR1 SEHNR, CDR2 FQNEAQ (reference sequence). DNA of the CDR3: TGTGCCAGCAGCCGCCGGGGAGATGAGCAGTTCTTC. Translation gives CASSRRGDEQFF. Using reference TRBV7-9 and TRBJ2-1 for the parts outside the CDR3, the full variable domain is DTGVSQNPRHKITKRGQNVTFRCDPISEHNRLYWYRQTLGQGPEFLTYFQNEAQLEKSRLLSDRFSAERPKGSFSTLEIQRTEQGDSAMYLCASSRRGDEQFFGPGTRLTVL.